Shown below are 27 T cell receptor beta chains from a single sample sequenced in a study of blood T cell repertoires in COVID-19. Measured with immunoSEQ multiplex PCR; TCRdb has only the in-frame clones, and not every one. The repertoire consists of under 300,000 clones, with 85% to 90% occurring once and the leading ten covering roughly 3.7%. The sample taken for sequencing was peripheral blood. The receptors originated from a woman in her forties with acute or convalescent COVID-19.

The genes are TRBV23-1 and TRBJ1-6, with TRBD1 identical over 12 bases. TRBV23-1 is assigned to the ORF class and has an uncertain function. Germline trimming cut 3 bases from V and 8 bases from J; bases unmatched to any gene: 11. The CDR3 has 18 residues. In DNA form, the CDR3 reads TGCGCCAGCAGTCAGGGGACAGGGGGCTGGGGTTTCGATTCACCCCTCCACTTT. This gives the protein CASSQGTGGWGFDSPLHF.

The CDR3 DNA reads TGTGCCAGCAGCACCAAAATGACGACAGGGAATGAAGCTTTCTTT. Translating it yields CASSTKMTTGNEAFF. The chain employs TRBV5-4 and TRBJ1-1, with 7 bases identical to TRBD1. The CDR3 covers 15 residues. J was trimmed by 7 bases and V by 4 bases; bases with no gene match: 13. Germline values: CDR1 SGHNT, CDR2 YYREEE (reference sequence).

J is TRBJ1-2 and V is TRBV18, with TRBD1 matching over 7 bases. This CDR3 spans 18 amino acids. Germline V gives CDR1 KGHSH, CDR2 LQKENI. Losses at the gene ends were 3 bases for V and 3 bases for J; bases not matched to a gene: 16. The CDR3 sequence is CASSPNGGRGSWDYGYTF. CDR3 coding DNA: TGTGCCAGCTCACCCAACGGGGGCAGGGGGTCCTGGGACTATGGCTACACCTTC.

This CDR3 reads CASSLGLADFLTDTQYF. CDR3 DNA: TGCGCCAGCAGCTTGGGACTAGCGGATTTCCTCACAGATACGCAGTATTTT. The chain has TRBV5-1 and TRBJ2-3, with TRBD2 identical over 9 bases. V shed 0 bases, J shed 2 bases, and the junction held 7 bases outside the gene matches. Germline loops: CDR1 SGHRS, CDR2 YFSETQ. The CDR3 spans 17 residues.

The sample holds a few counts of this clone. The V and J genes are TRBV10-2 and TRBJ1-6; 7 bases are a match to TRBD1. The junction had 5 bases not matched to a gene; V was cut back by 5 bases and J by 7 bases. Germline assignment: CDR1 WSHSY and CDR2 SAAADI. The CDR3 covers 14 residues. The CDR3 sequence: CASSPPGQNSPLHF. The CDR3 DNA follows: TGCGCCAGCAGTCCCCCGGGACAGAATTCACCCCTCCACTTT.

This chain links TRBV10-3 with TRBJ1-1; 8 positions match TRBD1. The CDR3 has 13 amino acids. Germline loops: CDR1 ENHRY, CDR2 SYGVKD. J gave up 3 bases and V 6 bases, and 3 bases lay outside the gene matches. This CDR3 reads CAISVQGDTEAFF. The CDR3 coding sequence is TGTGCCATCAGCGTACAGGGGGACACTGAAGCTTTCTTT.

The chain carries TRBV6-5 and TRBJ1-2; 11 bases agree with TRBD1. Germline CDR1 and CDR2: MNHEY and SVGAGI. The CDR3 is made up of 13 amino acids. Losses at the gene ends were 4 bases for V and 6 bases for J; bases not matched to a gene: 1. CDR3 sequence reads: CASSSDRGHGYTF. The CDR3 DNA reads as TGTGCCAGCAGTTCGGACAGGGGGCATGGCTACACCTTC.

There are a few counts of this clone. This chain connects TRBV25-1 to TRBJ1-2; 7 positions match TRBD1. The CDR3 sequence is 14 residues long. In germline, CDR1 is MGHDK, CDR2 SYGVNS. V gave up 6 bases and J gave up 1 base; unmatched junction bases: 5. CDR3 nucleotides: TGTGCCAGCAGAGCAACAGGGGTTAACTATGGCTACACCTTC. Translated, it gives CASRATGVNYGYTF.

The rearrangement uses TRBV5-5 and TRBJ1-4; D ambiguous. Trimming took off 4 bases at V and 7 bases at J, with 11 bases between the two ends. The germline V gene encodes CDR1 SGHKS and CDR2 YYEKEE (reference sequence). CDR3 length: 13 residues. The CDR3 loop is CASSPMISEKLFF. CDR3 bases: TGTGCCAGCAGCCCTATGATAAGTGAAAAACTGTTTTTT. The whole variable domain, filled in from reference TRBV5-5 and TRBJ1-4, reads DAGVTQSPTHLIKTRGQQVTLRCSPISGHKSVSWYQQVLGQGPQFIFQYYEKEERGRGNFPDRFSARQFPNYSSELNVNALLLGDSALYLCASSPMISEKLFFGSGTQLSVL.

The gene calls are TRBV10-1 and TRBJ2-7, with 10 bases fitting TRBD2. There are 20 residues in the CDR3. V lost 0 bases to trimming and J lost 3 bases; unmatched junction nucleotides: 17. Looked up from germline, CDR1 is WNHNN and CDR2 is SYGVQD (reference sequence). The CDR3: CASSESLAGGSGGKFYEQYV. The CDR3 bases are TGCGCCAGCAGTGAGTCGTTAGCGGGGGGCTCGGGCGGGAAATTCTACGAGCAGTACGTC.

The chain couples TRBV2 to TRBJ1-1; the D gene is possibly TRBD1 (5 bases). The V end was cut by 5 bases, the J end by 7 bases, with 14 bases between. CDR3 length: 13 amino acids. Germline loops: CDR1 SNHLY, CDR2 FYNNEI. CDR3 in DNA: TGTGCCAGCAGTTACCTAGACAGCTTTGAAGCTTTCTTT. This translates into CASSYLDSFEAFF.

This chain uses TRBV27 with TRBJ1-6; 8 positions agree with TRBD1. This CDR3 region has 17 residues. V shed 5 bases and J 2 bases; nucleotides not matched to a gene: 8. Per germline, CDR1 MNHEY and CDR2 SMNVEV (reference sequence). The CDR3 DNA is TGTGCCAGCAGTGGCAGGGACAGGCGCACCTATAATTCACCCCTCCACTTT. Protein sequence: CASSGRDRRTYNSPLHF.

The genes are TRBV3-1 (or the pseudogene TRBV3-2) and TRBJ1-2; TRBD1 agrees at 10 bases. Germline values: CDR1 LGHDT, CDR2 YNNKEL (reference sequence). The CDR3 totals 15 residues. Trimming removed 1 base from V and 8 bases from J; junction bases left unmatched: 7. DNA of the CDR3: TGTGCCAGCAGCCAAGGACAGGGGGCCCCTCAGGGCTACACCTTC. Its translation is CASSQGQGAPQGYTF.

This clone appeared a single time. The V call is TRBV9, the J call TRBJ2-5; D might be TRBD2 (6 bases). V was cut by 0 bases and J by 4 bases, with 13 bases left in between. CDR3 length: 15 residues. Germline CDR1 SGDLS, CDR2 YYNGEE. The DNA of the CDR3 is TGTGCCAGCAGCGTAGCTAGGTTTAGCGGAGAGACCCAGTACTTC. Protein product: CASSVARFSGETQYF.

The count of this clone is one. The rearrangement uses TRBV5-1 and TRBJ1-5; the match to TRBD1 covers 7 bases. Germline-derived CDR1 and CDR2 are SGHRS and YFSETQ. This CDR3 spans 17 amino acids. V trimming: 0 bases; J trimming: 0 bases; junction bases outside the gene matches: 6. CDR3 DNA: TGCGCCAGCAGCTTGGGGGGGACAGAGACTAGCAATCAGCCCCAGCATTTT. This codes for CASSLGGTETSNQPQHF.

The V call is TRBV2, the J call TRBJ1-4; no clear D. The V gene lost 5 bases and the J gene lost 8 bases, with 18 bases spanning the gap. Germline lookup yields CDR1 SNHLY and CDR2 FYNNEI. CDR3 length: 15 residues. The CDR3 loop is CASSSDISITEKLFF. CDR3 nucleotide sequence: TGTGCCAGCAGTTCTGACATAAGTATTACGGAAAAACTGTTTTTT.

The chain couples TRBV27 to TRBJ2-3, with a tentative D call TRBD2 (5 bases). Germline-derived CDR1 and CDR2 are MNHEY and SMNVEV (reference sequence). This CDR3 spans 16 amino acids. The ends were cut back, 1 base at V and 1 base at J, with 12 bases in the middle. The DNA of the CDR3 is TGTGCCAGCAGTTTATTCTGGACGAGGGGCACAGATACGCAGTATTTT. Translation gives CASSLFWTRGTDTQYF.

This rearrangement joins TRBV4-1 to TRBJ2-1, with TRBD2 as a possible D gene (5 bases). The V end was cut by 3 bases, the J end by 0 bases, with 12 bases between. The CDR3 has 16 amino acids. The germline gives CDR1 MGHRA, CDR2 YSYEKL. DNA for the CDR3: TGCGCCAGCAGCCACTTTAGCGTAAGCTCCTACAATGAGCAGTTCTTC. This translates into CASSHFSVSSYNEQFF.

V is TRBV4-2 and J is TRBJ2-1, with a weak D call TRBD1 (7 bases). CDR3 length: 16 amino acids. Germline assignment: CDR1 LGHNA and CDR2 YNFKEQ. Trimming cost V 3 bases and J 6 bases, with 18 bases left between them. CDR3 sequence reads: CASSHSGAGGRNEQFF. The CDR3 DNA reads as TGTGCCAGCAGCCATTCGGGGGCAGGGGGTCGCAATGAGCAGTTCTTC.

In DNA form, the CDR3 reads TGTGCCATCAGTCCCACGGCACAGGGGGACACTGAAGCTTTCTTT. Its translation: CAISPTAQGDTEAFF. This chain joins TRBV10-3 and TRBJ1-1; 8 nucleotides line up with TRBD1. Trimming removed 5 bases from V and 3 bases from J; junction bases left unmatched: 8. CDR1 and CDR2 (germline): ENHRY, SYGVKD. The CDR3 has 15 residues.

This chain joins TRBV12-3 or TRBV12-4 and TRBJ1-2, with D possibly TRBD1 on 6 matching bases. The CDR3 spans 13 residues. Trimming cost V 3 bases and J 9 bases, with 14 bases left between them. The CDR3 coding sequence is TGTGCCAGCAGTTTCGGGGGGGCGGATAGCTACACCTTC. Protein sequence: CASSFGGADSYTF.

The chain has TRBV29-1 and TRBJ2-5, with D maybe TRBD2 (6 bases). V was shortened by 6 bases and J by 0 bases, with 8 bases between the two germline ends. This CDR3 comprises 12 residues. The V gene's germline CDR1 is SQVTM and CDR2 ANQGSEA. CDR3 sequence (DNA): TGCAGCGTGGGGACTTACCAAGAGACCCAGTACTTC. Translating gives CSVGTYQETQYF.

This clone turned up a few times. The chain links TRBV5-3 to TRBJ1-5; maybe TRBD1 (5 bases). TRBV5-3 is marked as an open reading frame, function uncertain. The V end lost 0 bases, the J end lost 1 base, and 14 bases lay between the germline ends. The CDR3 runs to 17 residues. The CDR3, as DNA: TGTGCCAGAAGCTTGGCGCAGGGAACGGCGAGCAATCAGCCCCAGCATTTT. This encodes CARSLAQGTASNQPQHF.

The rearrangement uses TRBV19 and TRBJ1-2; D is unresolved. This CDR3 is 14 amino acids long. Trimming stripped 3 bases from V and 2 bases from J, with 10 bases between. Germline V gene sequence: CDR1 LNHDA, CDR2 SQIVND (reference sequence). The CDR3 DNA sequence: TGTGCCAGTAGTATTTTCCGAGAGAACTATGGCTACACCTTC. This sequence encodes CASSIFRENYGYTF.

The chain has TRBV10-3 and TRBJ1-2; the match to TRBD1 covers 7 bases. Germline lookup yields CDR1 ENHRY and CDR2 SYGVKD. CDR3 size: 17 residues. The V segment lost 3 bases and the J segment 4 bases; nucleotides outside the gene matches: 14. The CDR3 region is CAISDSSGTVISYGYTF. CDR3 sequence (DNA): TGTGCCATCAGTGACTCTTCCGGGACAGTGATTAGCTATGGCTACACCTTC.

CDR3 DNA: TGTGCCAGTAGTGTCTCCCCCGCGGACTCCCTTCTCTACCGCTACACCTTC. Translation gives CASSVSPADSLLYRYTF. This chain joins TRBV19 and TRBJ1-2; D is undetermined. The CDR3 length is 17 residues. CDR1 LNHDA and CDR2 SQIVND come from the germline V gene (reference sequence). V was pared by 5 bases and J by 9 bases, with 28 bases between.

The chain couples TRBV10-3 to TRBJ1-1; tentative D call: TRBD1 (5 bases). Per germline, CDR1 ENHRY and CDR2 SYGVKD. Trimming removed 0 bases at V and 2 bases at J, with 10 bases between. The CDR3 is made up of 15 amino acids. The CDR3: CAISESTVLNTEAFF. CDR3 DNA: TGTGCCATCAGTGAGTCGACAGTACTAAACACTGAAGCTTTCTTT.